This passage covers 17 T cell receptor beta chains from one sample sequenced in a study of post-analysis software for immune sequencing data. For these TCRs, the target antigens are not known. General study results and limits: TRBV5-6, TRBV5-1 and TRBV20-1 were among five TRBV segments more frequent in patients than controls.

The library was made from cDNA and included unique molecular identifiers. TCRdb redid the calling of the PCR reads with MiXCR, one entry per CDR3 protein. The sample lists more than 350,000 distinct CDR3 sequences; less than 40% were seen once. The material sequenced was blood. Receptors originate from a girl aged 2-10 years with multiple sclerosis.

This clonotype was seen a few times. This chain connects TRBV7-6 to TRBJ2-1; 9 bases agree with TRBD2. Germline trimming cut 1 base from V and 9 bases from J; bases unmatched to any gene: 10. The CDR3 is made up of 16 amino acids. CDR1 and CDR2 from the germline V gene are SGHVS and FNYEAQ. This chain's CDR3 is CASSLVAGGPVTEQFF. The CDR3 DNA is TGTGCCAGCAGCTTAGTTGCGGGAGGGCCGGTGACTGAGCAGTTCTTC.

V is TRBV3-1 and J is TRBJ1-5; TRBD1 aligns across 7 bases. Germline CDR1 and CDR2: LGHDT and YNNKEL (reference sequence). CDR3 length: 16 residues. Unmatched junction bases numbered 9, after V lost 0 bases and J lost 7 bases. The CDR3, as DNA: TGTGCCAGCAGCCAAGATCGAGGAGAGGGGGCGCAGCCCCAGCATTTT. This sequence encodes CASSQDRGEGAQPQHF.

As regards this clonotype: A read error is possible here, since a much larger clone lies one base away. The rearrangement joins TRBV11-2 to TRBJ2-1; 10 nucleotides match TRBD2. Germline V CDR1 and CDR2: SGHAT, FQNNGV. J gave up 8 bases and V 1 base, and 8 bases lay outside the gene matches. The CDR3 spans 16 residues. The CDR3 DNA reads as TGTGCCAGCAGCTTAGCAGCGGGAGGGCCGCGGGATGAGCAGTTCTTC. Amino acids: CASSLAAGGPRDEQFF.

The sample holds a few counts of this clonotype. The CDR3 DNA is TGTGCCAGCAGTTACCTAGTACGGCAAGAGACCCAGTACTTC. Protein: CASSYLVRQETQYF. The genes are TRBV6-2 or TRBV6-3 and TRBJ2-5; D gene unclear. The germline V gene encodes CDR1 MNHEY and CDR2 SVGEGT. This CDR3 is built from 14 residues. Trimming pared 2 bases from V and 2 bases from J, leaving 9 bases between.

The chain links TRBV7-9 to TRBJ2-4; D ambiguous. The DNA end favors TRBJ2-5, so the J call may be wrong. CDR1 SEHNR and CDR2 FQNEAQ come from the germline V gene (reference sequence). The length of the CDR3 is 13 residues. The CDR3 region has the DNA TGTGCCAGCAGCTTCCCAGTCCAAGAGACCCAGTACTTC. It codes for CASSFPVQETQYF.

The chain combines TRBV20-1 with TRBJ2-3, with D possibly TRBD1 on 6 matching bases. V was trimmed by 5 bases and J by 2 bases, leaving 14 bases between them. There are 14 residues in the CDR3. Germline CDR1 DFQATT, CDR2 SNEGSKA (reference sequence). As DNA, the CDR3 is TGCAGTGCTGTACCGGGACATTCCACAGATACGCAGTATTTT. It yields the protein CSAVPGHSTDTQYF.

V is TRBV25-1 and J is TRBJ2-3, with D maybe TRBD2 (6 bases). With 0 bases removed from V and 9 bases from J, the gap between germline ends came to 13 bases. This CDR3 is built from 14 residues. The germline V gene encodes CDR1 MGHDK and CDR2 SYGVNS. This chain's CDR3 is CASSEYNRGRTQYF. CDR3 DNA: TGTGCCAGCAGTGAATATAACAGAGGGAGGACGCAGTATTTT.

This clonotype was seen only a few times. This rearrangement joins TRBV4-3 to TRBJ2-7; D possibly matches TRBD1 or TRBD2 (5 bases each). V was shortened by 0 bases and J by 4 bases, with 13 bases between the two germline ends. This CDR3 has 15 residues. Germline CDR1 and CDR2: LGHNA and YSLEER. CDR3 DNA sequence: TGCGCCAGCAGCCAAGAGACAGCGGCCCTATACGAGCAGTACTTC. This codes for CASSQETAALYEQYF.

The rearrangement joins TRBV5-1 to TRBJ2-7; D call uncertain. V lost 4 bases to trimming and J lost 5 bases, with 13 bases between them. CDR3 size: 13 residues. Germline V gene sequence: CDR1 SGHRS, CDR2 YFSETQ. CDR3 coding DNA: TGCGCCAGCAGCCCTAAGACCTGGGACGAGCAGTACTTC. Translation: CASSPKTWDEQYF.

Written as DNA, the CDR3 is TGTGCCAGCAGCTCCAGCTTTCGGACGGACCACCGGGGCATTCAGTACTTC. It is translated as CASSSSFRTDHRGIQYF. V gene TRBV7-9 combines with J gene TRBJ2-4, with a weak D call TRBD2 (5 bases). This CDR3 spans 17 amino acids. Germline CDR1 SEHNR, CDR2 FQNEAQ (reference sequence). Trimming shortened V by 4 bases and J by 9 bases, and 25 bases separated the two germline ends.

This clonotype has a handful of counts. This chain links TRBV24-1 with TRBJ2-1; no firm D call. The germline V gene encodes CDR1 KGHDR and CDR2 SFDVKD. Trimming removed 5 bases from V and 6 bases from J, with 4 bases in between. The CDR3 contains 11 residues. The CDR3 nucleotides are TGTGCCACCAGTGGGCTCAATGAGCAGTTCTTC. Its translation: CATSGLNEQFF.

V gene TRBV29-1 combines with J gene TRBJ2-1, with 10 bases aligning to TRBD1. Germline V gene data show CDR1 as SQVTM and CDR2 as ANQGSEA. The length of the CDR3 is 19 residues. V trimming: 4 bases; J trimming: 7 bases; junction bases outside the gene matches: 22. DNA for the CDR3: TGCAGCGTTGCCGGGACAGGGGCCGCCGGACTAGCCCGGGGGAATGAGCAGTTCTTC. It translates to CSVAGTGAAGLARGNEQFF.

The J gene is TRBJ2-7, the V gene TRBV5-1; no definite D call. Germline V gene sequence: CDR1 SGHRS, CDR2 YFSETQ. The CDR3 covers 19 residues. Trimming took 0 bases from V and 4 from J, leaving 26 bases between them. The CDR3 DNA follows: TGCGCCAGCAGCTTGGTTCCTTCACCCAGGATCCTTAGAGGTTACGAGCAGTACTTC. Amino acid sequence: CASSLVPSPRILRGYEQYF.

This clonotype turned up a few times. This sequence joins TRBV20-1 and TRBJ2-1; 9 bases are a match to TRBD2. CDR3 length: 15 residues. Germline CDR1 and CDR2: DFQATT and SNEGSKA (reference sequence). J lost 10 bases, V lost 1 base, and 11 bases had no gene match. Written as DNA, the CDR3 is TGCAGTGCTAGAGTAGCGGGGGTCAAAACGCGGGAGCAGTTCTTC. It translates to CSARVAGVKTREQFF.

This clonotype was detected a few times. The V and J genes are TRBV6-5 and TRBJ2-5; D is perhaps TRBD2 (6 bases). Germline-derived CDR1 and CDR2 are MNHEY and SVGAGI. Between the trimmed V and J ends, which lost 4 bases and 2 bases, there was a span of 20 bases. The CDR3 length is 17 residues. The CDR3 sequence: CASSFQRLRGSQETQYF. For the CDR3, the DNA is TGTGCCAGCAGTTTCCAACGACTCCGGGGGAGTCAAGAGACCCAGTACTTC.

This clonotype occurred once. The rearrangement uses TRBV7-8 and TRBJ2-1, with D perhaps TRBD2 (6 bases). The closer fit of TRBJ2-7 to the DNA end suggests the J call may be wrong. Germline V gene sequence: CDR1 SGHVS, CDR2 FQNEAQ. This CDR3 contains 15 residues. CDR3: CASSSTRYPYNEQYF. The DNA of the CDR3 is TGTGCCAGCAGCTCGACTAGATATCCCTACAATGAGCAGTACTTC.

This clonotype was recorded a few times. The chain is built from TRBV4-3 and TRBJ2-2; D remains unclear. Germline assignment: CDR1 LGHNA and CDR2 YSLEER. The V gene lost 0 bases and the J gene lost 4 bases, with 9 bases spanning the gap. The CDR3 is 15 amino acids. The CDR3 sequence: CASSQEVELTGELFF. In DNA form, the CDR3 reads TGCGCCAGCAGCCAAGAGGTCGAACTCACCGGGGAGCTGTTTTTT.